The entry below gives a single T cell receptor (beta chain) sequence along with its context. TCRdb keeps only in-frame clones here, not all; method: immunoSEQ multiplex PCR. Among roughly 170,000 clones, 88% were seen once, and the ten largest hold about 5.3%. This sample stems from a study of control samples from healthy donors and cancer patients. This CDR3 spans 14 amino acids. The V end was cut by 3 bases, the J end by 7 bases, with 12 bases between. Looked up from germline, CDR1 is MDHEN and CDR2 is SYDVKM. The material sequenced was blood. This chain connects TRBV28 to TRBJ1-4; the D gene is possibly TRBD1 (6 bases). The TCR was taken from a woman aged 25 to 39 in good health. The CDR3 DNA follows: TGTGCCAGCAGTTTGCGGGGGGCGCTTGAAAAACTGTTTTTT. Amino acid sequence: CASSLRGALEKLFF.